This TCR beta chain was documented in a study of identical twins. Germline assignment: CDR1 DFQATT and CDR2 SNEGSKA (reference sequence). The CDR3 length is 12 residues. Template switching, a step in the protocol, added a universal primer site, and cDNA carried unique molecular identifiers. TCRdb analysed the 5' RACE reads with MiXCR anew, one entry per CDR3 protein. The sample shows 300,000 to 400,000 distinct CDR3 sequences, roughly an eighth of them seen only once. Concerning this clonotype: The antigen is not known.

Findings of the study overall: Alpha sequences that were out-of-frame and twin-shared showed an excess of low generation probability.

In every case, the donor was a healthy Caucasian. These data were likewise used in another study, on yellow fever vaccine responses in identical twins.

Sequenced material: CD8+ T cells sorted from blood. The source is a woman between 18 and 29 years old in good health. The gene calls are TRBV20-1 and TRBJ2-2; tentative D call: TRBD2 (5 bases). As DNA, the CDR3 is TGCACCATACTAGGGCCCACCGGGGAGCTGTTTTTT. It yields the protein CTILGPTGELFF.